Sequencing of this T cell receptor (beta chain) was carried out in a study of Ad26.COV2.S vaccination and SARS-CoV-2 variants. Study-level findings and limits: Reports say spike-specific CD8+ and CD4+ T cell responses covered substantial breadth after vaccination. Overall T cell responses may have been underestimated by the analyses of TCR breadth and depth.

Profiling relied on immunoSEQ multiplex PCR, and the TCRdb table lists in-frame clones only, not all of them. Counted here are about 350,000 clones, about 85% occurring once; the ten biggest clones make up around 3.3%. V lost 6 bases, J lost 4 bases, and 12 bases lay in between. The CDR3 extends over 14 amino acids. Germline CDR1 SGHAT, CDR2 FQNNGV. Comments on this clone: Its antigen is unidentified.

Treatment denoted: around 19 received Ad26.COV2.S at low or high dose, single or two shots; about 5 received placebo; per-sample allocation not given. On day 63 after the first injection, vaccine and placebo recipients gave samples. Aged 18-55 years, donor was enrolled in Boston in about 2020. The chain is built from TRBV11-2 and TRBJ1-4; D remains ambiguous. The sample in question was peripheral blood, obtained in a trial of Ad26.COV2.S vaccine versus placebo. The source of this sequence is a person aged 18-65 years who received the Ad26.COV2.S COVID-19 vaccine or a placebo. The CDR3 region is CASSPTGVNEKLFF. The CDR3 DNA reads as TGTGCCAGCAGTCCCACCGGGGTTAATGAAAAACTGTTTTTT. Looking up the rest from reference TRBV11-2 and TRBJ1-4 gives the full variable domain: EAGVAQSPRYKIIEKRQSVAFWCNPISGHATLYWYQQILGQGPKLLIQFQNNGVVDDSQLPKDRFSAERLKGVDSTLKIQPAKLEDSAVYLCASSPTGVNEKLFFGSGTQLSVL.